Each of the 32 T cell receptor beta chains below was sequenced from the same sample in a study of blood T cells in healthy people across ages. With a J-beta primer mix and a sample-barcoded 5' primer, a second PCR ran about 7 to 12 cycles. TCRdb itself ran the 5' RACE reads through MiXCR, one entry per CDR3 protein. The sample yields fewer than 600,000 distinct CDR3 sequences, about 27% seen once. These data were also reused for a study on T cells of mothers and their children.

Sequencing was carried out using blood. These receptors were obtained from a boy between 2 and 10 years old in good health.

The chain joins TRBV7-2 to TRBJ2-7, with 9 bases that match TRBD1. Germline trimming cut 9 bases from V and 6 bases from J; bases unmatched to any gene: 9. The CDR3 is 13 residues long. In germline, CDR1 is SGHTA, CDR2 FQGNSA. This chain's CDR3 is CASSDRGRGEQYF. CDR3 bases: TGTGCCAGTTCGGACAGGGGACGCGGCGAGCAGTACTTC.

The V and J genes are TRBV29-1 and TRBJ2-2; D gene uncertain. CDR1 is SQVTM, CDR2 ANQGSEA, per germline. Trimming removed 7 bases from V and 6 bases from J, with 15 bases in between. The CDR3 consists of 13 residues. The CDR3 sequence: CSAASVGSGELFF. CDR3 bases: TGCAGCGCGGCTTCGGTGGGGTCCGGGGAGCTGTTTTTT.

This clonotype has a handful of counts. The V gene is TRBV5-1, the J gene TRBJ2-2; no reliable D call. CDR3 size: 14 residues. Germline V gene data show CDR1 as SGHRS and CDR2 as YFSETQ. With 0 bases removed from V and 3 bases from J, the gap between germline ends came to 6 bases. The CDR3 nucleotides read TGCGCCAGCAGCTTGGTGTTGGACACCGGGGAGCTGTTTTTT. This translates into CASSLVLDTGELFF.

The rearrangement uses TRBV3-1 and TRBJ1-2; D unclear. From germline, CDR1 is LGHDT and CDR2 YNNKEL (reference sequence). The CDR3 loop spans 16 amino acids. V lost 0 bases and J 4 bases, leaving 15 bases between the germline ends. The CDR3 DNA is TGTGCCAGCAGCCAAGATAGGCGCTACCACGGCTATGGCTACACCTTC. Amino acids: CASSQDRRYHGYGYTF.

This clonotype was counted a few times. V gene TRBV4-2 combines with J gene TRBJ2-7; D remains ambiguous. The CDR3 consists of 13 residues. V lost 2 bases and J 8 bases, leaving 13 bases between the germline ends. Germline V gene lookup returns CDR1 LGHNA and CDR2 YNFKEQ. The CDR3: CASSQLPLYKQYF. The CDR3 nucleotides are TGTGCCAGCAGCCAACTCCCCCTTTACAAGCAGTACTTC.

This chain joins TRBV6-2 or TRBV6-3 and TRBJ2-5; 9 bases match TRBD2. Trimming took 2 bases from V and 5 from J; bases not matched to a gene: 9. CDR1 and CDR2 from the germline V gene are MNHEY and SVGEGT. The CDR3 extends over 16 amino acids. CDR3 coding DNA: TGTGCCAGCAGTTACGCTAGCGGGAAGGAGGGGGAGACCCAGTACTTC. This translates into CASSYASGKEGETQYF.

This clonotype was counted between two and nine times. V usage is TRBV9 and J usage is TRBJ2-5, with D uncertain. CDR1 is SGDLS, CDR2 YYNGEE, per germline. V was pared by 3 bases and J by 5 bases, with 14 bases between. The length of the CDR3 is 14 residues. The CDR3 DNA sequence: TGTGCCAGCAGCGACCCGCGAAACTGGGAGACCCAGTACTTC. Translation: CASSDPRNWETQYF.

This clonotype occurred a few times. The chain links TRBV20-1 to TRBJ1-2; a possible D gene is TRBD1 (6 bases). Trimming pared 3 bases from V and 5 bases from J, leaving 13 bases between. The CDR3 length is 13 residues. The V gene's germline CDR1 is DFQATT and CDR2 SNEGSKA (reference sequence). CDR3 sequence reads: CSASTGGGYGYTF. CDR3 coding DNA: TGCAGTGCTAGTACGGGGGGCGGGTATGGCTACACCTTC.

This clonotype was recorded many times. The CDR3 loop is CASSLEYRSMNTEAFF. The DNA for the CDR3 is TGTGCCAGCAGTTTAGAGTACAGGTCAATGAACACTGAAGCTTTCTTT. The chain has TRBV12-3 or TRBV12-4 and TRBJ1-1; a possible D gene is TRBD1 (5 bases). This CDR3 has 16 amino acids. The germline V and J ends were trimmed by 1 base and 0 bases, with 12 bases remaining between them.

This clonotype was observed a few times. The chain employs TRBV12-3 or TRBV12-4 and TRBJ2-1, with a weak D call TRBD1 (5 bases). The CDR3 loop spans 13 amino acids. V lost 1 base and J 8 bases, leaving 9 bases between the germline ends. DNA for the CDR3: TGTGCCAGCAGTTTAGAGGGGCGCGATGAGCAGTTCTTC. Residues: CASSLEGRDEQFF.

The gene calls are TRBV12-3 or TRBV12-4 and TRBJ2-3; 7 positions agree with TRBD2. This CDR3 is 15 amino acids long. V was clipped by 3 bases and J by 4 bases; unmatched bases: 7. Here the CDR3 DNA reads TGTGCCAGCAGTTTTTTGGAGCGGGGCCCAGATACGCAGTATTTT. Amino acid sequence: CASSFLERGPDTQYF.

This clonotype was found a few times. The rearrangement joins TRBV2 to TRBJ2-7, with D maybe TRBD1 (6 bases). This CDR3 has 15 amino acids. V was pared by 6 bases and J by 1 base, with 16 bases between. Germline CDR1 reads SNHLY; CDR2 reads FYNNEI. The CDR3 DNA is TGTGCCAGCAGAAACTTGGACAGAACTTCCTACGAGCAGTACTTC. Translating it yields CASRNLDRTSYEQYF.

CDR3 amino acids: CASSPSLRLAGKETQYF. In DNA form, the CDR3 reads TGTGCCAGCAGCCCCTCATTACGACTAGCGGGGAAAGAGACCCAGTACTTC. The chain combines TRBV7-2 with TRBJ2-5; TRBD2 matches at 11 bases. This CDR3 contains 17 residues. The germline gives CDR1 SGHTA, CDR2 FQGNSA. V lost 5 bases to trimming and J lost 3 bases; unmatched junction nucleotides: 11.

This clonotype has ten or more counts. The V gene is TRBV20-1, the J gene TRBJ2-7; the match to TRBD2 covers 11 bases. Germline-derived CDR1 and CDR2 are DFQATT and SNEGSKA (reference sequence). This CDR3 has 16 amino acids. Trimming cost V 1 base and J 0 bases; bases outside gene matches: 5. CDR3 DNA sequence: TGCAGTGCTAGAGCGATAGCGGGGGGGTTCTCCTACGAGCAGTACTTC. This encodes CSARAIAGGFSYEQYF.

This clonotype was seen ten or more times. The gene calls are TRBV7-9 and TRBJ1-2; D call uncertain. The CDR3 sequence is 12 residues long. V was cut by 8 bases and J by 0 bases, with 7 bases left in between. Germline V gives CDR1 SEHNR, CDR2 FQNEAQ (reference sequence). The CDR3 sequence: CASSGTNYGYTF. In DNA form, the CDR3 reads TGTGCCAGCTCCGGGACTAACTATGGCTACACCTTC.

This clonotype was recorded a few times. The V gene is TRBV6-2 or TRBV6-3, the J gene TRBJ2-4; 7 nucleotides line up with TRBD1. V dropped 2 bases and J dropped 8; count of bases not matched to a gene: 6. Germline values: CDR1 MNHEY, CDR2 SVGEGT. The CDR3 runs 14 residues. In DNA, the CDR3 is TGTGCCAGCAGTTACAAGGGACAGAGTTACATTCAGTACTTC. It codes for CASSYKGQSYIQYF.

This clonotype was observed a few times. This chain uses TRBV5-1 with TRBJ2-7; D is unresolved. The germline V gene encodes CDR1 SGHRS and CDR2 YFSETQ. V was clipped by 4 bases and J by 2 bases, with 13 bases between them. The CDR3 extends over 14 amino acids. CDR3 region: CASSPFGDTYEQYF. CDR3 sequence (DNA): TGCGCCAGCAGCCCTTTTGGGGATACCTACGAGCAGTACTTC.

V is TRBV2 and J is TRBJ2-2; a possible D gene is TRBD1 (6 bases). The germline V and J ends were trimmed by 4 bases and 0 bases, with 15 bases remaining between them. This CDR3 region has 17 residues. Germline V gene sequence: CDR1 SNHLY, CDR2 FYNNEI. The CDR3 sequence is CASSVINRASNTGELFF. CDR3 DNA: TGTGCCAGCAGTGTTATAAACAGGGCCTCGAACACCGGGGAGCTGTTTTTT.

The chain combines TRBV4-1 with TRBJ2-1, with 11 bases matching TRBD2. This CDR3 contains 19 residues. J gave up 2 bases and V 4 bases, and 13 bases lay outside the gene matches. Germline lookup yields CDR1 MGHRA and CDR2 YSYEKL. CDR3 in amino acids: CASSLLVAGGLTPYNEQFF. CDR3 nucleotides: TGCGCCAGCAGCCTATTAGTAGCGGGGGGGCTTACCCCCTACAATGAGCAGTTCTTC.

This clonotype was seen a handful of times. CDR3 sequence: CSVDPPVGNEQFF. The CDR3 bases are TGCAGCGTTGATCCCCCTGTCGGCAATGAGCAGTTCTTC. V and J are TRBV29-1 and TRBJ2-5; D unclear. The J call may be incorrect, as the DNA end agrees better with TRBJ2-1. This CDR3 has 13 amino acids. The germline V gene encodes CDR1 SQVTM and CDR2 ANQGSEA.

This clonotype has at least ten counts. This rearrangement joins TRBV7-2 to TRBJ2-5; 11 bases align to TRBD2. This CDR3 has 15 residues. V was clipped by 5 bases and J by 2 bases; unmatched bases: 4. CDR1 is SGHTA and CDR2 is FQGNSA in the germline V gene. CDR3: CASSPTSGVQETQYF. Written as DNA, the CDR3 is TGTGCCAGCAGCCCGACTAGCGGGGTGCAAGAGACCCAGTACTTC.

The genes are TRBV12-3 or TRBV12-4 and TRBJ2-1; D perhaps matches TRBD2 (5 bases). Trimming took off 6 bases at V and 0 bases at J, with 18 bases between the two ends. The CDR3 runs to 17 residues. Written as DNA, the CDR3 is TGTGCCAGCAGCGATGGCGGGCGGGCTAGCTCCTACAATGAGCAGTTCTTC. Protein sequence: CASSDGGRASSYNEQFF.

This clonotype was counted between two and nine times. The chain combines TRBV29-1 with TRBJ1-1, with 7 bases lining up with TRBD1. The CDR3 length is 15 residues. With 4 bases clipped from V and 5 bases from J, the junction kept 13 bases outside the gene matches. CDR1 and CDR2 from the germline V gene are SQVTM and ANQGSEA. As DNA, the CDR3 is TGCAGCGTTGCCCACCCTAGACAGGGAACTACTGAAGCTTTCTTT. Amino acids: CSVAHPRQGTTEAFF.

This clonotype was counted a few times. The chain couples TRBV30 to TRBJ2-4; D call uncertain. The CDR3 is 13 amino acids. Germline values: CDR1 GTSNPN, CDR2 SVGIG (reference sequence). V gave up 2 bases and J gave up 2 bases, with 7 bases separating them. CDR3 residues: CAWSPAPKNIQYF. CDR3 DNA: TGTGCCTGGAGTCCAGCTCCCAAAAACATTCAGTACTTC.

The V call is TRBV7-8, the J call TRBJ2-3, with D hard to call. From germline, CDR1 is SGHVS and CDR2 FQNEAQ. The CDR3 length is 15 residues. V dropped 5 bases and J dropped 1 base, with 13 bases sitting between them. In nucleotides, the CDR3 is TGTGCCAGCAGCCTGCCGCCCCTTGGCACAGATACGCAGTATTTT. It yields the protein CASSLPPLGTDTQYF.

This rearrangement joins TRBV11-2 to TRBJ1-1, with 7 bases matching TRBD1. Germline CDR1 and CDR2: SGHAT and FQNNGV. The CDR3 has 13 residues. Germline trimming cut 6 bases from V and 7 bases from J; bases unmatched to any gene: 8. CDR3 bases: TGTGCCAGCAGAGTACAGGGGAGGGTTGAAGCTTTCTTT. Translated: CASRVQGRVEAFF.

This clonotype showed up just a few times. The J gene is TRBJ1-4, the V gene TRBV25-1; no clear D. Germline V lookup: CDR1 MGHDK, CDR2 SYGVNS. This CDR3 spans 14 amino acids. The ends were cut back, 7 bases at V and 8 bases at J, with 17 bases in the middle. CDR3 protein: CASTPDGVLEKLFF. The CDR3 nucleotides read TGTGCCAGCACCCCCGACGGCGTCTTGGAAAAACTGTTTTTT.

This clonotype showed up just a few times. The chain has TRBV20-1 and TRBJ2-1, with TRBD2 matching over 10 bases. V lost 1 base to trimming and J lost 8 bases; unmatched junction nucleotides: 8. This CDR3 has 15 residues. Per germline, CDR1 DFQATT and CDR2 SNEGSKA (reference sequence). CDR3 coding DNA: TGCAGTGCTAGAGGATTCCTAGCGGGAGACTATGAGCAGTTCTTC. Protein: CSARGFLAGDYEQFF.

The genes are TRBV12-3 or TRBV12-4 and TRBJ1-2; D perhaps matches TRBD1 (5 bases). CDR3 length: 12 amino acids. V lost 10 bases to trimming and J lost 6 bases, with 15 bases between them. The CDR3 sequence: CAIGRGLNGYTF. DNA of the CDR3: TGTGCCATCGGGCGGGGGTTAAATGGCTACACCTTC.

This clonotype was observed a few times. This chain links TRBV12-3 or TRBV12-4 with TRBJ2-1; tentative D call: TRBD2 (6 bases). The CDR3 has 17 amino acids. Trimming left V 6 bases short and J 7 bases short, with 25 bases between. CDR3 residues: CASSPRALTSSENEQFF. In DNA form, the CDR3 reads TGTGCCAGCAGCCCCCGGGCCCTAACTAGCTCAGAAAATGAGCAGTTCTTC.

This clonotype was recorded a few times. The chain carries TRBV24-1 and TRBJ1-6; D not certain. The V and J ends lost 1 base and 6 bases respectively, with 3 bases between them. Germline V gives CDR1 KGHDR, CDR2 SFDVKD. The CDR3 extends over 13 amino acids. The CDR3 region is CATSDFRNSPLHF. Written as DNA, the CDR3 is TGTGCCACCAGTGATTTTCGTAATTCACCCCTCCACTTT.

There are a few counts of this clonotype. The chain is built from TRBV7-2 and TRBJ2-2; D remains ambiguous. CDR3 length: 13 residues. The V end was cut by 1 base, the J end by 6 bases, with 6 bases between. The germline V gene has CDR1 SGHTA and CDR2 FQGNSA. CDR3 nucleotides: TGTGCCAGCAGCTTAGGGGCGGCCGGGGAGCTGTTTTTT. Amino acids: CASSLGAAGELFF.